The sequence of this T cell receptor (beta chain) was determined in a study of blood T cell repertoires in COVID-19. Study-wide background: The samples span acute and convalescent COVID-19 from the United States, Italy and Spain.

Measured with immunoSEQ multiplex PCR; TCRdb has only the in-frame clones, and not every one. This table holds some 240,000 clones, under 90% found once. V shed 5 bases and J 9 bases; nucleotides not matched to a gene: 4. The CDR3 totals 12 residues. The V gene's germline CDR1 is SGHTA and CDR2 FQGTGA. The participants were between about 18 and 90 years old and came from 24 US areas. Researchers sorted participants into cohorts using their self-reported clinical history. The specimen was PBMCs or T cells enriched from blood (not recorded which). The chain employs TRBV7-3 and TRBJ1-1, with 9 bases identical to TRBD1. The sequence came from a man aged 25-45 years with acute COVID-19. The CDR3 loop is CASSPGTGKAFF. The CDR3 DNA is TGTGCCAGCAGCCCCGGGACAGGGAAAGCTTTCTTT.